These 14 T cell receptor beta chains were all obtained from the same sample, sequenced in a study of T cells in Graves' hyperthyroidism and ophthalmopathy. The investigators amplified TCR beta CDR3 regions from RNA transcripts. HTBI primers were used for first-round RT-PCR of the TCR CDR3. TCRdb passed the multiplex PCR reads through MiXCR, listing each CDR3 protein once. The table has fewer than 450,000 distinct CDR3 sequences, over 12% seen once. The sample was blood. All receptors derive from a man aged 50 to 60 with Graves' ophthalmopathy.

The chain joins TRBV12-3 or TRBV12-4 to TRBJ2-3, with 11 bases lining up with TRBD1. V gave up 6 bases and J gave up 4 bases; unmatched junction bases: 6. There are 15 residues in the CDR3. CDR3 bases: TGTGCCAGCAGAGGACAGGGGGCAAGCGCAGATACGCAGTATTTT. Amino acids: CASRGQGASADTQYF.

The chain joins TRBV27 to TRBJ2-3; 8 bases are shared with TRBD2. Germline CDR1 MNHEY, CDR2 SMNVEV (reference sequence). The ends lost 8 bases at V and 6 bases at J; junction bases unmatched: 16. CDR3 length equals 16 residues. In DNA, the CDR3 is TGTGCCAGCTCCCTGTCCGGGGGGGGGAATTCGGATACGCAGTATTTT. Amino acid sequence: CASSLSGGGNSDTQYF.

In this sample, this clonotype turned up many times. The CDR3 DNA sequence: TGTGCCAGCAGTGAACAAAGCGGGAGAGTCACCGGGGAGCTGTTTTTT. This sequence encodes CASSEQSGRVTGELFF. This chain joins TRBV2 and TRBJ2-2, with 8 bases aligning to TRBD2. The V gene end was trimmed by 2 bases and the J gene end by 4 bases; junction bases not matched to a gene: 6. CDR3 length equals 16 residues. Germline CDR1 reads SNHLY; CDR2 reads FYNNEI.

There are a few counts of this clonotype. The chain is built from TRBV27 and TRBJ1-6; 7 bases match TRBD1. V lost 5 bases, J lost 10 bases, and 11 bases stayed unmatched. Germline lookup yields CDR1 MNHEY and CDR2 SMNVEV (reference sequence). The CDR3 is 15 amino acids. CDR3 bases: TGTGCCAGCAGTGAAAGCCGCAGGGGGGGGTCACCCCTCCACTTT. Residues: CASSESRRGGSPLHF.

The rearrangement uses TRBV29-1 and TRBJ2-5; 11 bases agree with TRBD2. V trimming: 7 bases; J trimming: 2 bases; junction bases outside the gene matches: 6. CDR3 size: 14 residues. Germline CDR1 and CDR2: SQVTM and ANQGSEA. CDR3 bases: TGCAGCGGTACCGGGACTAGCGGACAAGAGACCCAGTACTTC. Encoded protein: CSGTGTSGQETQYF.

Here the CDR3 reads CASSPSGSGTDTQYF. The CDR3, as DNA: TGTGCCAGCAGTCCTAGCGGGAGTGGGACAGATACGCAGTATTTT. This chain uses TRBV25-1 with TRBJ2-3; 10 positions match TRBD2. Germline-derived CDR1 and CDR2 are MGHDK and SYGVNS. This CDR3 is 15 amino acids long. V was pared by 5 bases and J by 3 bases, with 5 bases of the junction left unmatched.

This clonotype was recorded many times. J is TRBJ2-2 and V is TRBV3-1; perhaps TRBD2 as D (6 bases). The ends were cut back, 4 bases at V and 1 base at J, with 13 bases in the middle. This CDR3 is 16 amino acids long. Germline CDR1 is LGHDT and CDR2 is YNNKEL (reference sequence). CDR3 sequence reads: CASSRRRRGNTGELFF. The CDR3, as DNA: TGTGCCAGCAGCCGTCGGAGGCGGGGGAACACCGGGGAGCTGTTTTTT.

The chain employs TRBV3-2 and TRBJ2-7; no DNA check was done on the table's D call, TRBD2. TRBV3-2 is recorded as a pseudogene. CDR3 length: 15 amino acids. The CDR3 here is CASSRTPGGGYEQYF. The CDR3 bases are TGTGCCAGCAGCCGCACCCCGGGGGGAGGGTACGAGCAGTACTTC.

This clonotype has at least ten counts. V and J are TRBV5-1 and TRBJ1-2, with 7 bases lining up with TRBD1. Germline V gene data show CDR1 as SGHRS and CDR2 as YFSETQ. The CDR3 sequence is 14 residues long. With V trimmed by 2 bases and J by 5 bases, 6 bases remained unmatched. The CDR3 DNA reads TGCGCCAGCAGCTTACCGACAGGGCAATATGGCTACACCTTC. Its translation is CASSLPTGQYGYTF.

This clonotype turned up a few times. The chain is built from TRBV5-6 and TRBJ1-1, with 7 bases lining up with TRBD1. After removal of 1 base from V and 1 base from J, the junction contained 7 bases not matched to a gene. The germline V gene has CDR1 SGHDT and CDR2 YYEEEE. The CDR3 contains 16 residues. The CDR3 protein is CASSLQLGQENTEAFF. The CDR3 coding sequence is TGTGCCAGCAGCTTGCAGCTCGGACAGGAGAACACTGAAGCTTTCTTT.

V usage is TRBV6-2 or TRBV6-3 and J usage is TRBJ1-5; D is perhaps TRBD1 (5 bases). Between the trimmed V and J ends, which lost 5 bases and 4 bases, there was a span of 12 bases. CDR1 is MNHEY and CDR2 is SVGEGT in the germline V gene. This CDR3 is 14 amino acids long. As DNA, the CDR3 is TGTGCCAGCAGTCCGTGGGGCCTTAATCAGCCCCAGCATTTT. It specifies CASSPWGLNQPQHF.

This clonotype was observed a handful of times. This chain links TRBV6-1 with TRBJ2-7, with a tentative D call TRBD2 (6 bases). The CDR3 totals 14 residues. Trimming removed 1 base at V and 2 bases at J, with 9 bases between. Germline CDR1 and CDR2: MNHNS and SASEGT. CDR3 loop: CASSEEAGPYEQYF. CDR3 nucleotide sequence: TGTGCCAGCAGTGAAGAGGCGGGACCCTACGAGCAGTACTTC.

This clonotype was observed a few times. V is TRBV12-3 or TRBV12-4 and J is TRBJ1-2, with D perhaps matching TRBD1 (6 bases). The CDR3 is 15 residues long. Deletions cut 5 bases from V and 4 bases from J, with 17 bases between. The CDR3 sequence is CASSPQTGNFYGYTF. CDR3 bases: TGTGCCAGCAGTCCTCAGACAGGAAACTTCTATGGCTACACCTTC.

The chain links TRBV5-4 to TRBJ2-5, with D unclear. Trimming pared 0 bases from V and 7 bases from J, leaving 16 bases between. CDR3 size: 15 residues. CDR1 is SGHNT and CDR2 is YYREEE in the germline V gene (reference sequence). CDR3 coding DNA: TGTGCCAGCAGCTTGGAGAACCTAACACCTGGGACCCAGTACTTC. Residues: CASSLENLTPGTQYF.